The sample holds one count of the clone carrying this T cell receptor (beta chain). What it recognizes is unknown. This entry belongs to a study of cytomegalovirus exposure and HLA in healthy donors. Study as a whole: Genetic ancestry analysis placed around 76% of the 300 to 500 donors that were genotyped in the Caucasian-associated cluster.

The study's findings and limits: Prior analysis indicated that the majority of TCR beta V segments exhibited productivity approximately 87% or approximately 30% of the time. Fewer N-insertions than the roughly 600-donor mean were reportedly shown by an Asian-associated ancestry cluster in a later analysis. The study recorded fewer than 200 TCR beta chains that were cytomegalovirus-associated.

PCR used 60 Vbeta primers and 13 Jbeta primers. The data were produced by immunoSEQ multiplex PCR, yet TCRdb's version contains in-frame clones alone and is incomplete. Seen here are fewer than 200,000 clones, 70% to 80% observed once, and the top ten hold 0.7% to 0.85%. In germline, CDR1 is LGHNA, CDR2 YNFKEQ. The CDR3 contains 16 residues. Deletions cut 1 base from V and 2 bases from J, with 12 bases between. The rearrangement joins TRBV4-2 to TRBJ1-5; possible D gene TRBD1, 5 bases. The receptor comes from a female donor in good health and CMV-seronegative. The specimen sequenced was PBMCs. The CDR3 bases are TGTGCCAGCAGCCAAGCGGGGGGGGGTGGCAATCAGCCCCAGCATTTT. This codes for CASSQAGGGGNQPQHF.